Each of the 5 T cell receptor beta chains below was sequenced from the same sample in a study of blood T cell repertoires in COVID-19. Clones were sequenced by immunoSEQ multiplex PCR, and TCRdb holds only the in-frame ones, with some missing. The repertoire holds about 50,000 clones, with around 83% as singletons. The source material was peripheral blood. Receptors originate from a man in his 60s with acute or convalescent COVID-19.

This clone was seen once. The rearrangement uses TRBV30 and TRBJ2-5, with D perhaps matching TRBD2 (6 bases). CDR1 is GTSNPN, CDR2 SVGIG, per germline (reference sequence). This CDR3 comprises 16 residues. Between the trimmed V and J ends, which lost 0 bases and 2 bases, there was a span of 16 bases. The DNA for the CDR3 is TGTGCCTGGAGTGTTTTGATAGCGGAGCCTCAAGAGACCCAGTACTTC. The encoded protein is CAWSVLIAEPQETQYF.

This chain joins TRBV5-1 and TRBJ1-1; 7 bases map to TRBD1. Trimming at V came to 4 bases and at J to 1 base, leaving 10 bases not matched to a gene. Germline loops: CDR1 SGHRS, CDR2 YFSETQ. This CDR3 is built from 16 residues. The CDR3 is CASSPLLTGTNTEAFF. The CDR3 region has the DNA TGCGCCAGCAGCCCCCTCCTGACAGGGACGAACACTGAAGCTTTCTTT.

The chain recombines TRBV6-1 with TRBJ2-3; TRBD1 matches at 9 bases. The germline V gene encodes CDR1 MNHNS and CDR2 SASEGT. This CDR3 is 17 amino acids long. V was pared by 1 base and J by 6 bases, with 11 bases of the junction left unmatched. CDR3 sequence: CASSEEGGTGYVDTQYF. CDR3 in DNA: TGTGCCAGCAGTGAAGAGGGGGGGACAGGGTACGTGGATACGCAGTATTTT.

J is TRBJ2-1 and V is TRBV7-8; D gene uncertain. CDR1 and CDR2 from the germline V gene are SGHVS and FQNEAQ. The CDR3 spans 14 residues. V shed 2 bases and J shed 6 bases, with 11 bases lying between them. CDR3 loop: CASSLSSRFNEQFF. DNA for the CDR3: TGTGCCAGCAGCTTATCGTCCAGGTTCAATGAGCAGTTCTTC.

This clone was detected only a few times. The chain employs TRBV18 and TRBJ1-1; D is uncertain. Germline CDR1 and CDR2: KGHSH and LQKENI. This CDR3 spans 13 amino acids. V was shortened by 6 bases and J by 5 bases, with 13 bases between the two germline ends. CDR3 in amino acids: CASSFQRGTEAFF. The CDR3 DNA sequence: TGTGCCAGCTCCTTCCAGCGGGGTACTGAAGCTTTCTTT.